Presented here are 23 T cell receptor beta chains from one specimen sequenced in a study of T cell changes during pregnancy in multiple sclerosis. Some clones are missing from TCRdb's copy, which holds only in-frame ones; the method was immunoSEQ multiplex PCR. The repertoire includes roughly 48,000 clones, roughly 88% of them detected once, and around 1.3% sits in the top ten. The sequenced sample was CD4+ T cells from peripheral blood mononuclear cells, obtained in the second trimester of pregnancy. All receptors derive from a female donor with multiple sclerosis, enrolled in a pregnancy study.

The rearrangement joins TRBV27 to TRBJ2-7; 10 bases are a match to TRBD2. CDR3 length: 15 residues. V was clipped by 6 bases and J by 4 bases; unmatched bases: 9. Germline assignment: CDR1 MNHEY and CDR2 SMNVEV (reference sequence). The chain's CDR3 is CASRPGSGRLYEQYF. The CDR3 DNA follows: TGTGCCAGCAGGCCTGGTAGCGGGAGGTTGTACGAGCAGTACTTC.

The chain joins TRBV18 to TRBJ1-5; a possible D gene is TRBD1 (5 bases). The V end was cut by 3 bases, the J end by 3 bases, with 18 bases between. The germline V gene has CDR1 KGHSH and CDR2 LQKENI. The CDR3 is 17 residues long. The CDR3 protein is CASSPNGGEGNNQPQHF. Written as DNA, the CDR3 is TGTGCCAGCTCACCCAATGGAGGGGAGGGAAACAATCAGCCCCAGCATTTT.

This rearrangement joins TRBV7-9 to TRBJ1-2; no clear D gene. V was clipped by 3 bases and J by 6 bases, with 20 bases between them. CDR1 and CDR2 from the germline V gene are SEHNR and FQNEAQ (reference sequence). There are 16 residues in the CDR3. The CDR3 sequence is CASSFRRRDNGDGYTF. The CDR3 nucleotides read TGTGCCAGCAGCTTCCGCCGCAGAGACAATGGCGATGGCTACACCTTC.

The CDR3 DNA is TGTGCCAGCAGTGTGAACGGGGGGAGCAATCAGCCCCAGCATTTT. It translates to CASSVNGGSNQPQHF. The chain employs TRBV6-4 and TRBJ1-5; D perhaps matches TRBD1 (5 bases). The germline V and J ends were trimmed by 4 bases and 1 base, with 11 bases remaining between them. From germline, CDR1 is MRHNA and CDR2 SNTAGT. This CDR3 region has 15 residues.

The rearrangement joins TRBV7-9 to TRBJ2-7; 12 bases align to TRBD2. There are 15 residues in the CDR3. In germline, CDR1 is SEHNR, CDR2 FQNEAQ (reference sequence). J gave up 2 bases and V 5 bases, and 4 bases lay outside the gene matches. CDR3 in DNA: TGTGCCAGCAGCATGACTAGCGGGAGCACCTACGAGCAGTACTTC. Protein: CASSMTSGSTYEQYF.

The genes are TRBV2 and TRBJ2-7; 7 bases fit TRBD1. The CDR3 length is 14 residues. Per the germline V gene, CDR1 is SNHLY and CDR2 is FYNNEI. J was trimmed by 4 bases and V by 6 bases; bases with no gene match: 9. The chain's CDR3 is CASRPPGQSYEQYF. CDR3 bases: TGTGCCAGCAGGCCTCCGGGACAGAGTTACGAGCAGTACTTC.

The chain uses TRBV2 and TRBJ2-1; 9 positions match TRBD1. CDR1 SNHLY and CDR2 FYNNEI come from the germline V gene. V was clipped by 7 bases and J by 6 bases; unmatched bases: 7. The CDR3 has 14 residues. In DNA form, the CDR3 reads TGTGCCAGCAAGTGGACAGGGGTCGCCAATGAGCAGTTCTTC. Translating gives CASKWTGVANEQFF.

This chain joins TRBV30 and TRBJ2-1; D is perhaps TRBD1 (6 bases). Germline CDR1 reads GTSNPN; CDR2 reads SVGIG (reference sequence). This CDR3 has 15 amino acids. V shed 1 base and J shed 4 bases, with 14 bases lying between them. The CDR3 region has the DNA TGTGCCTGGAGTGCCCTCCGGGACAATTACAATGAGCAGTTCTTC. Protein product: CAWSALRDNYNEQFF.

The chain is built from TRBV29-1 and TRBJ2-3; 7 bases are a match to TRBD1. The CDR3 runs to 14 residues. From germline, CDR1 is SQVTM and CDR2 ANQGSEA. The trim removed 7 bases at V and 6 bases at J, leaving 13 bases unmatched. The CDR3 spells CSAGTGDHGDTQYF. The CDR3 DNA is TGCAGCGCGGGAACAGGGGACCATGGGGATACGCAGTATTTT.

V and J are TRBV6-5 and TRBJ2-1, with 7 positions matching TRBD2. V was clipped by 8 bases and J by 6 bases; unmatched bases: 13. This CDR3 has 15 amino acids. Germline CDR1 MNHEY, CDR2 SVGAGI. CDR3: CASSRDYEGPNEQFF. The CDR3 DNA reads TGTGCCAGCTCCAGGGACTATGAGGGGCCCAATGAGCAGTTCTTC.

The genes are TRBV27 and TRBJ2-7; TRBD1 matches 8 bases. CDR3 length equals 16 residues. V lost 3 bases to trimming and J lost 3 bases; unmatched junction nucleotides: 10. Germline V gene lookup returns CDR1 MNHEY and CDR2 SMNVEV (reference sequence). The CDR3 sequence: CASSFEAGTGGYEQYF. The CDR3 DNA reads as TGTGCCAGCAGTTTTGAGGCCGGGACAGGAGGCTACGAGCAGTACTTC.

The V gene is TRBV2, the J gene TRBJ2-1; TRBD2 agrees at 10 bases. V dropped 4 bases and J dropped 0; count of bases not matched to a gene: 3. Germline V gene sequence: CDR1 SNHLY, CDR2 FYNNEI. The length of the CDR3 is 16 residues. The CDR3 DNA sequence: TGTGCCAGCAGTGTGTCTAGCGGGAGCTCCTACAATGAGCAGTTCTTC. Translating it yields CASSVSSGSSYNEQFF.

The rearrangement uses TRBV6-5 and TRBJ2-3; 12 bases match TRBD2. Germline V lookup: CDR1 MNHEY, CDR2 SVGAGI. The junction had 6 bases not matched to a gene; V was cut back by 6 bases and J by 5 bases. The CDR3 covers 15 residues. The CDR3, as DNA: TGTGCCAGCAGGATGACTAGCGGGAGCGGAGATACGCAGTATTTT. Protein sequence: CASRMTSGSGDTQYF.

This chain joins TRBV6-1 and TRBJ2-4, with a weak D call TRBD2 (6 bases). CDR3 size: 14 residues. From germline, CDR1 is MNHNS and CDR2 SASEGT. V lost 6 bases and J lost 5, with 14 bases in between. DNA of the CDR3: TGTGCCAGCAGAGCGGGCCAGCTCGAAAACATTCAGTACTTC. As protein: CASRAGQLENIQYF.

This chain links TRBV29-1 with TRBJ2-5; 10 bases align to TRBD1. The J segment lost 4 bases and the V segment lost 3 bases, leaving 5 bases of the junction unmatched. In germline, CDR1 is SQVTM, CDR2 ANQGSEA. There are 14 residues in the CDR3. CDR3 sequence (DNA): TGCAGCGTTGAGGGACAGGGGATGAGAGAGACCCAGTACTTC. It encodes CSVEGQGMRETQYF.

The chain carries TRBV6-5 and TRBJ2-7, with 8 bases identical to TRBD2. Germline V CDR1 and CDR2: MNHEY, SVGAGI. CDR3 length equals 13 residues. The V segment lost 2 bases and the J segment 5 bases; nucleotides outside the gene matches: 2. The DNA for the CDR3 is TGTGCCAGCAGTTACGCGGGAGGTCACGAGCAGTACTTC. This sequence encodes CASSYAGGHEQYF.

This chain connects TRBV19 to TRBJ1-2, with TRBD1 identical over 7 bases. Losses at the gene ends were 5 bases for V and 6 bases for J; bases not matched to a gene: 9. The CDR3 is 14 amino acids. From germline, CDR1 is LNHDA and CDR2 SQIVND (reference sequence). CDR3 bases: TGTGCCAGTAGTCTACAGGGGTTTGGCGATGGCTACACCTTC. Protein: CASSLQGFGDGYTF.

This clone was observed once. The V and J genes are TRBV18 and TRBJ2-7; the D is unclear. The CDR3 is 15 amino acids. Per germline, CDR1 KGHSH and CDR2 LQKENI. Trimming shortened V by 0 bases and J by 6 bases, and 15 bases separated the two germline ends. CDR3 sequence: CASSPPRFTISEQYF. The CDR3 DNA follows: TGTGCCAGCTCACCACCGCGGTTCACCATTTCCGAGCAGTACTTC.

This rearrangement joins TRBV5-5 to TRBJ1-5; TRBD1 might be the D (6 bases). Germline-derived CDR1 and CDR2 are SGHKS and YYEKEE (reference sequence). The CDR3 extends over 15 amino acids. V lost 0 bases, J lost 5 bases, and 12 bases lay in between. CDR3 in DNA: TGTGCCAGCAGCTTGGACAGGGAGAGCGATCAGCCCCAGCATTTT. Amino acid sequence: CASSLDRESDQPQHF. The variable domain in full, with the rest retrieved from reference TRBV5-5 and TRBJ1-5, is DAGVTQSPTHLIKTRGQQVTLRCSPISGHKSVSWYQQVLGQGPQFIFQYYEKEERGRGNFPDRFSARQFPNYSSELNVNALLLGDSALYLCASSLDRESDQPQHFGDGTRLSIL.

The CDR3 here is CAISGRQGAGNEQFF. For the CDR3, the DNA is TGTGCCATCAGTGGGCGGCAGGGGGCAGGGAATGAGCAGTTCTTC. This chain joins TRBV10-3 and TRBJ2-1, with TRBD1 matching over 8 bases. This CDR3 region has 15 residues. Germline CDR1 is ENHRY and CDR2 is SYGVKD. V lost 4 bases to trimming and J lost 7 bases; unmatched junction nucleotides: 9.

The chain is built from TRBV6-1 and TRBJ2-5, with 12 bases identical to TRBD1. J gave up 4 bases and V 4 bases, and 4 bases lay outside the gene matches. Germline V gives CDR1 MNHNS, CDR2 SASEGT. The CDR3 runs 15 residues. CDR3: CASSGGQGAAETQYF. CDR3 coding DNA: TGTGCCAGCAGTGGGGGACAGGGGGCAGCAGAGACCCAGTACTTC.

The chain is built from TRBV9 and TRBJ2-7; the match to TRBD2 covers 13 bases. Germline loops: CDR1 SGDLS, CDR2 YYNGEE. This CDR3 region has 14 residues. V shed 2 bases and J 6 bases; nucleotides not matched to a gene: 2. The CDR3 region is CASSVGLAGAEQYF. The DNA for the CDR3 is TGTGCCAGCAGCGTCGGACTAGCGGGAGCCGAGCAGTACTTC.

The V call is TRBV7-6, the J call TRBJ2-2; D unclear. Germline CDR1 and CDR2: SGHVS and FNYEAQ. Trimming pared 2 bases from V and 3 bases from J, leaving 4 bases between. CDR3 length: 13 residues. The DNA of the CDR3 is TGTGCCAGCAGCTTACAGTACACCGGGGAGCTGTTTTTT. This encodes CASSLQYTGELFF.